The 26 T cell receptor beta chains reported below all come from one sample, sequenced in a study of blood T cell repertoires in COVID-19 (dated by TCRdb to about 2020). The library was prepared using the immunoSEQ multiplex PCR assay. TCRdb provides this immuneACCESS table in a form limited to in-frame rearrangements. Some clones are lacking; in checked studies, under half of them reflect an unresolved V gene, and why the rest are absent is not known. For this sample the table gives roughly 150,000 clones, of which around 87% were detected only once. 15% of the sample is held by the ten biggest clonotypes. The source material was peripheral blood. The source of these receptors is a woman between 40 and 50 years old with acute or convalescent COVID-19.

The chain couples TRBV30 to TRBJ2-7, with 11 bases identical to TRBD1. The ends lost 2 bases at V and 4 bases at J; junction bases unmatched: 4. The CDR3 length is 14 residues. CDR1 is GTSNPN and CDR2 is SVGIG in the germline V gene (reference sequence). The CDR3 bases are TGTGCCTGGAGTCCTGGACAGGGGGCATACGAGCAGTACTTC. Residues: CAWSPGQGAYEQYF.

The chain combines TRBV18 with TRBJ1-5, with 10 positions matching TRBD1. CDR1 and CDR2 (germline): KGHSH, LQKENI. This CDR3 has 14 residues. Trimming cost V 5 bases and J 5 bases; bases outside gene matches: 3. The CDR3 bases are TGTGCCAGCTCATTGACAGGGGGCTATCAGCCCCAGCATTTT. This translates into CASSLTGGYQPQHF.

The chain links TRBV5-1 to TRBJ2-3; possible D gene TRBD1, 6 bases. Germline values: CDR1 SGHRS, CDR2 YFSETQ. V lost 7 bases and J lost 4, with 16 bases in between. This CDR3 spans 14 amino acids. CDR3 nucleotides: TGCGCCAGCGCCTTTTTGGGGGCGGCAGATACGCAGTATTTT. Amino acid sequence: CASAFLGAADTQYF.

The V and J genes are TRBV18 and TRBJ2-1, with 7 bases fitting TRBD2. The germline V gene has CDR1 KGHSH and CDR2 LQKENI. The V and J ends lost 0 bases and 5 bases, in that order; junction bases with no gene match: 7. This CDR3 has 16 amino acids. The CDR3 DNA is TGTGCCAGCTCACCACCGAGCCTAGCGGTCAACAATGAGCAGTTCTTC. Translating gives CASSPPSLAVNNEQFF.

J is TRBJ2-7 and V is TRBV7-2; a weak D match, TRBD2 (7 bases). CDR1 is SGHTA, CDR2 FQGNSA, per germline. The CDR3 runs 15 residues. Trimming pared 5 bases from V and 3 bases from J, leaving 17 bases between. The CDR3 loop reads CASSKAGTSGYEQYF. CDR3 DNA sequence: TGTGCCAGCAGCAAAGCGGGGACATCAGGCTACGAGCAGTACTTC.

The chain combines TRBV3-1 (or the pseudogene TRBV3-2) with TRBJ1-3; D is unclear. Trimming left V 3 bases short and J 6 bases short, with 6 bases between. The CDR3 contains 12 residues. CDR1 and CDR2 (germline): LGHDT, YNNKEL (reference sequence). CDR3 coding DNA: TGTGCCAGCAGCCAGAGGGAAAACACCATATATTTT. It translates to CASSQRENTIYF.

The J gene is TRBJ1-6, the V gene TRBV28, with 11 bases matching TRBD1. CDR3 length equals 17 residues. The germline CDR1 and CDR2 sequences are MDHEN and SYDVKM. J was trimmed by 8 bases and V by 4 bases; bases with no gene match: 10. The DNA for the CDR3 is TGTGCCAGCAGTTCGTCAAGGACAGGGGGCATGGATTCACCCCTCCACTTT. Protein sequence: CASSSSRTGGMDSPLHF.

The chain joins TRBV19 to TRBJ2-7; 13 nucleotides line up with TRBD2. Germline lookup yields CDR1 LNHDA and CDR2 SQIVND (reference sequence). Germline trimming cut 6 bases from V and 0 bases from J; bases unmatched to any gene: 11. This CDR3 contains 18 residues. For the CDR3, the DNA is TGTGCCAGTAGCCTCCGGACTAGCGGGAGTCAGAGCTCCTACGAGCAGTACTTC. This codes for CASSLRTSGSQSSYEQYF.

V usage is TRBV19 and J usage is TRBJ2-5, with 7 bases aligning to TRBD2. From germline, CDR1 is LNHDA and CDR2 SQIVND (reference sequence). Trimming took 3 bases from V and 4 from J; bases not matched to a gene: 11. The CDR3 consists of 16 residues. CDR3 sequence: CASSISGRGLLETQYF. Written as DNA, the CDR3 is TGTGCCAGTAGTATCAGTGGGAGGGGTTTGTTAGAGACCCAGTACTTC.

This clone was counted only a few times. This rearrangement joins TRBV6-5 to TRBJ1-2, with D hard to call. The V gene's germline CDR1 is MNHEY and CDR2 SVGAGI. The CDR3 runs 10 residues. Trimming shortened V by 11 bases and J by 8 bases, and 12 bases separated the two germline ends. CDR3 sequence reads: CAVGREGYTF. The CDR3 DNA reads as TGTGCCGTGGGGAGGGAGGGCTACACCTTC.

V usage is TRBV28 and J usage is TRBJ1-2; possibly TRBD1 for D (6 bases). The V and J ends lost 6 bases and 9 bases respectively, with 17 bases between them. The length of the CDR3 is 13 residues. The germline gives CDR1 MDHEN, CDR2 SYDVKM. In nucleotides, the CDR3 is TGTGCCAGCAGCACCCAGGGGCCAGGGAGCTACACCTTC. Protein: CASSTQGPGSYTF.

The V gene is TRBV15, the J gene TRBJ1-6; possible D gene TRBD1, 6 bases. V lost 3 bases to trimming and J lost 6 bases, with 15 bases between them. The CDR3 is made up of 16 amino acids. The V gene's germline CDR1 is LNHNV and CDR2 YYDKDF (reference sequence). CDR3 in amino acids: CATSSVFTGFNSPLHF. The CDR3 DNA reads as TGTGCCACCAGCAGTGTTTTTACAGGGTTTAATTCACCCCTCCACTTT.

The CDR3 DNA is TGTGCCAGCAGCGTAGGGACTAGCGGGACCTCTTGGGAGCAGTACTTC. Translated: CASSVGTSGTSWEQYF. The genes are TRBV9 and TRBJ2-7; 12 bases align to TRBD2. The CDR3 has 16 amino acids. The germline V gene has CDR1 SGDLS and CDR2 YYNGEE. With 0 bases clipped from V and 7 bases from J, the junction kept 8 bases outside the gene matches.

The sample holds a few counts of this clone. This chain connects TRBV7-8 to TRBJ1-6, with 8 bases fitting TRBD1. The CDR3 has 12 amino acids. V shed 5 bases, J shed 11 bases, and the junction held 2 bases outside the gene matches. The germline V gene encodes CDR1 SGHVS and CDR2 FQNEAQ. Here the CDR3 DNA reads TGTGCCAGCAGCCCGGGACAGGCACCCCTCCACTTT. This encodes CASSPGQAPLHF.

The J gene is TRBJ2-1, the V gene TRBV18; D is perhaps TRBD2 (5 bases). Germline V gene data show CDR1 as KGHSH and CDR2 as LQKENI. Trimming left V 6 bases short and J 3 bases short, with 9 bases between. This CDR3 comprises 13 residues. CDR3 region: CASSPGDYNEQFF. Written as DNA, the CDR3 is TGTGCCAGCTCCCCCGGGGACTACAATGAGCAGTTCTTC.

The CDR3 spells CASSASGRNEQYF. In nucleotides, the CDR3 is TGTGCCAGCAGCGCTAGCGGGAGGAACGAGCAGTACTTC. The chain combines TRBV7-6 with TRBJ2-7, with TRBD2 identical over 11 bases. The CDR3 is 13 amino acids. Trimming cost V 5 bases and J 5 bases; bases outside gene matches: 2. The germline CDR1 and CDR2 sequences are SGHVS and FNYEAQ.

This chain joins TRBV3-1 (or the pseudogene TRBV3-2) and TRBJ2-5, with TRBD2 matching 7 bases. The CDR3 length is 15 residues. With V trimmed by 2 bases and J by 2 bases, 5 bases remained unmatched. Germline V lookup: CDR1 LGHDT, CDR2 YNNKEL (reference sequence). The DNA of the CDR3 is TGTGCCAGCAGCCAACAGTCGGGGGGTCAAGAGACCCAGTACTTC. It is translated as CASSQQSGGQETQYF.

The table lists this clone with a few counts. V gene TRBV7-9 combines with J gene TRBJ1-6; D gene unclear. CDR1 SEHNR and CDR2 FQNEAQ come from the germline V gene (reference sequence). V was shortened by 2 bases and J by 10 bases, with 21 bases between the two germline ends. The CDR3 runs to 17 residues. CDR3 residues: CASSLSLYREKNSPLHF. CDR3 bases: TGTGCCAGCAGCTTATCGCTTTATCGGGAAAAAAACTCACCCCTCCACTTT.

The chain employs TRBV19 and TRBJ2-3, with a weak D call TRBD2 (5 bases). This CDR3 has 18 residues. CDR1 and CDR2 (germline): LNHDA, SQIVND (reference sequence). V was clipped by 3 bases and J by 6 bases, with 25 bases between them. The CDR3, as DNA: TGTGCCAGTAGTATCGTTATAAGGAAGGCGGGTATAAGGGATACGCAGTATTTT. Its translation is CASSIVIRKAGIRDTQYF.

This sequence joins TRBV5-1 and TRBJ1-6; D is possibly TRBD1 (5 bases). The CDR3 length is 15 residues. Trimming took off 0 bases at V and 10 bases at J, with 14 bases between the two ends. The V gene's germline CDR1 is SGHRS and CDR2 YFSETQ. CDR3 region: CASSLVFEGESPLHF. DNA for the CDR3: TGCGCCAGCAGCTTGGTTTTTGAAGGGGAATCACCCCTCCACTTT.

The J gene is TRBJ2-2, the V gene TRBV30, with D possibly matching TRBD1 (5 bases). The CDR3 contains 13 residues. Germline assignment: CDR1 GTSNPN and CDR2 SVGIG (reference sequence). V lost 2 bases and J 6 bases, leaving 10 bases between the germline ends. The CDR3 reads CAWSRQGPGELFF. The CDR3 DNA is TGTGCCTGGAGTCGCCAGGGCCCCGGGGAGCTGTTTTTT.

This chain connects TRBV27 to TRBJ2-1; 12 bases are shared with TRBD2. Looked up from germline, CDR1 is MNHEY and CDR2 is SMNVEV (reference sequence). This CDR3 is 19 amino acids long. V lost 2 bases to trimming and J lost 3 bases; unmatched junction nucleotides: 11. The CDR3 region has the DNA TGTGCCAGCAGTTTAGGTGTAGCTAGCGGGAGGGCCGGCTACAATGAGCAGTTCTTC. This encodes CASSLGVASGRAGYNEQFF.

This sequence joins TRBV14 and TRBJ1-1; D call uncertain. V dropped 6 bases and J dropped 4 bases, with 12 bases sitting between them. Germline V lookup: CDR1 SGHDN, CDR2 FVKESK. There are 13 residues in the CDR3. CDR3 in amino acids: CASSQMEGTEAFF. The CDR3 coding sequence is TGTGCCAGCAGTCAAATGGAGGGCACTGAAGCTTTCTTT.

J is TRBJ1-5 and V is TRBV5-8; no firm D call. V lost 0 bases to trimming and J lost 0 bases, with 7 bases between them. This CDR3 is 15 amino acids long. Germline lookup yields CDR1 SGHTS and CDR2 YDEGEE. The CDR3 spells CASSLVPGSNQPQHF. CDR3 bases: TGTGCCAGCAGCTTGGTTCCGGGTAGCAATCAGCCCCAGCATTTT.

The rearrangement joins TRBV7-8 to TRBJ1-1; 8 bases match TRBD1. Trimming at V came to 5 bases and at J to 3 bases, leaving 17 bases not matched to a gene. The CDR3 runs 18 residues. Germline CDR1 and CDR2: SGHVS and FQNEAQ. The CDR3: CASSPPYNPGQAHTEAFF. DNA of the CDR3: TGTGCCAGCAGCCCGCCCTACAATCCGGGACAGGCGCACACTGAAGCTTTCTTT. The full variable domain, with the rest looked up from reference TRBV7-8 and TRBJ1-1, is GAGVSQSPRYKVAKRGQDVALRCDPISGHVSLFWYQQALGQGPEFLTYFQNEAQLDKSGLPSDRFFAERPEGSVSTLKIQRTQQEDSAVYLCASSPPYNPGQAHTEAFFGQGTRLTVV.

This chain joins TRBV6-5 and TRBJ2-7, with 8 nucleotides matching TRBD1. CDR3 length equals 13 residues. Per the germline V gene, CDR1 is MNHEY and CDR2 is SVGAGI. V trimming: 8 bases; J trimming: 3 bases; junction bases outside the gene matches: 6. CDR3 sequence reads: CASRGTGLYEQYF. As DNA, the CDR3 is TGTGCCAGCCGCGGGACAGGACTCTACGAGCAGTACTTC.